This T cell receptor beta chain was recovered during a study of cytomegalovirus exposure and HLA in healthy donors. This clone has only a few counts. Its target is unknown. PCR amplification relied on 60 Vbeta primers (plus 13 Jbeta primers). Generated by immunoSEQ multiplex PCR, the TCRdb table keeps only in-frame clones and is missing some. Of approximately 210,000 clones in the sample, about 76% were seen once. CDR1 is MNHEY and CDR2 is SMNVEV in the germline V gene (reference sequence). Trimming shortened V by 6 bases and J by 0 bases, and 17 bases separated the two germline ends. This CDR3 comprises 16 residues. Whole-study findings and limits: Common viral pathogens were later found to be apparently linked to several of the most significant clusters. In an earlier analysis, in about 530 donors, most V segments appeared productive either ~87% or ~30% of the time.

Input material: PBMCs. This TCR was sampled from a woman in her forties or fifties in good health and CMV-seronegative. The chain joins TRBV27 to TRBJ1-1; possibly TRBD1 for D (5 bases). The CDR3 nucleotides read TGTGCCAGCAGGCCTCCCGACAGCCTAATGAACACTGAAGCTTTCTTT. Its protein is CASRPPDSLMNTEAFF.